What follows are 26 T cell receptor beta chains derived from one specimen sequenced in a study of CD8 T cells in acute hepatitis C reinfection. Specified time point: naive CD8 control sorted from an acute-time-point sample. Sequencing was performed with immunoSEQ multiplex PCR; in TCRdb, only in-frame clones are kept and a portion is missing. The sample carries about 38,000 clones, around 87% recorded once. The sequenced material came from naive CD8+ T cells from PBMCs. The origin of the receptors is a man aged 25 to 40 with chronic hepatitis C.

The chain recombines TRBV27 with TRBJ2-1; D gene ambiguous. The CDR3 consists of 16 residues. V lost 5 bases, J lost 3 bases, and 17 bases lay in between. Germline V CDR1 and CDR2: MNHEY, SMNVEV (reference sequence). CDR3 coding DNA: TGTGCCAGCAGTCCGTCGGGCACATTTGGCTACAATGAGCAGTTCTTC. Its protein product is CASSPSGTFGYNEQFF.

This clone came up a few times. The V and J genes are TRBV19 and TRBJ1-5, with D hard to call. Per germline, CDR1 LNHDA and CDR2 SQIVND (reference sequence). The CDR3 length is 15 residues. The V end lost 3 bases, the J end lost 0 bases, and 9 bases lay between the germline ends. The CDR3 sequence: CASSMIGGSNQPQHF. CDR3 in DNA: TGTGCCAGTAGTATGATAGGCGGTAGCAATCAGCCCCAGCATTTT.

This chain uses TRBV2 with TRBJ2-2; 9 nucleotides agree with TRBD1. The CDR3 covers 16 residues. Trimming removed 2 bases from V and 7 bases from J; junction bases left unmatched: 8. Germline assignment: CDR1 SNHLY and CDR2 FYNNEI. The chain's CDR3 is CASSELRDRDGGELFF. CDR3 in DNA: TGTGCCAGCAGTGAACTTCGGGACAGGGACGGCGGGGAGCTGTTTTTT.

The chain links TRBV6-5 to TRBJ1-3; 9 nucleotides line up with TRBD1. V lost 7 bases, J lost 0 bases, and 4 bases stayed unmatched. The CDR3 has 15 amino acids. Looked up from germline, CDR1 is MNHEY and CDR2 is SVGAGI. The CDR3 region is CASIGQGPSGNTIYF. In DNA, the CDR3 is TGTGCCAGCATCGGACAGGGGCCCTCTGGAAACACCATATATTTT.

The chain recombines TRBV19 with TRBJ1-5; no clear D gene. V was clipped by 8 bases and J by 0 bases, with 11 bases between them. CDR3 length: 14 residues. CDR1 is LNHDA, CDR2 SQIVND, per germline (reference sequence). CDR3 residues: CASDPLSSNQPQHF. The CDR3 DNA sequence: TGTGCCAGTGATCCCCTAAGTAGCAATCAGCCCCAGCATTTT.

The chain is built from TRBV5-8 and TRBJ2-2; 15 bases match TRBD2. This CDR3 has 20 amino acids. CDR1 is SGHTS and CDR2 is YDEGEE in the germline V gene. With 8 bases clipped from V and 0 bases from J, the junction kept 14 bases outside the gene matches. The CDR3 protein is CARDLAGLAGGNTNTGELFF. The CDR3 DNA reads as TGTGCCAGGGACCTGGCTGGACTAGCGGGAGGGAACACGAACACCGGGGAGCTGTTTTTT.

The chain has TRBV5-1 and TRBJ2-6, with D perhaps TRBD1 or TRBD2 (6 bases each). This CDR3 comprises 16 residues. Germline values: CDR1 SGHRS, CDR2 YFSETQ. Trimming removed 2 bases from V and 1 base from J, with 10 bases in between. CDR3 sequence: CASSFSGASGANVLTF. As DNA, the CDR3 is TGCGCCAGCAGCTTTTCGGGGGCGTCTGGGGCCAACGTCCTGACTTTC.

This clone has just one count. V is TRBV27 and J is TRBJ2-7; 7 positions match TRBD1. From germline, CDR1 is MNHEY and CDR2 SMNVEV (reference sequence). V was clipped by 5 bases and J by 4 bases; unmatched bases: 8. The CDR3 runs 14 residues. The CDR3 sequence is CASSPPDRPYEQYF. The CDR3 coding sequence is TGTGCCAGCAGTCCTCCGGACAGGCCGTACGAGCAGTACTTC.

This chain uses TRBV19 with TRBJ2-2; D possibly uses TRBD1 or TRBD2 (5 bases each). Germline CDR1 is LNHDA and CDR2 is SQIVND (reference sequence). Trimming removed 5 bases at V and 3 bases at J, with 10 bases between. The CDR3 is 14 residues long. CDR3: CASSPGTYTGELFF. The CDR3 DNA reads TGTGCCAGTAGTCCGGGGACCTACACCGGGGAGCTGTTTTTT. Together with reference TRBV19 and TRBJ2-2, the CDR3 gives the full variable domain: DGGITQSPKYLFRKEGQNVTLSCEQNLNHDAMYWYRQDPGQGLRLIYYSQIVNDFQKGDIAEGYSVSREKKESFPLTVTSAQKNPTAFYLCASSPGTYTGELFFGEGSRLTVL.

This chain uses TRBV2 with TRBJ2-5, with 9 bases lining up with TRBD2. V was pared by 1 base and J by 2 bases, with 5 bases of the junction left unmatched. Germline V gene data show CDR1 as SNHLY and CDR2 as FYNNEI. This CDR3 has 16 residues. The chain's CDR3 is CASSEGTSGWQETQYF. The CDR3 bases are TGTGCCAGCAGTGAAGGAACTAGCGGGTGGCAAGAGACCCAGTACTTC.

The rearrangement uses TRBV5-6 and TRBJ2-1; 8 positions agree with TRBD2. The trim removed 2 bases at V and 4 bases at J, leaving 5 bases unmatched. Germline V lookup: CDR1 SGHDT, CDR2 YYEEEE. This CDR3 contains 15 residues. CDR3 sequence: CASSLAGAPYNEQFF. The CDR3 DNA sequence: TGTGCCAGCAGCTTAGCGGGAGCCCCATACAATGAGCAGTTCTTC.

CDR3 bases: TGTGCCAGCAGCACGTGGGCTAGCGGGAGCACAGATACGCAGTATTTT. Its protein product is CASSTWASGSTDTQYF. The rearrangement joins TRBV9 to TRBJ2-3; 8 bases line up with TRBD2. The germline CDR1 and CDR2 sequences are SGDLS and YYNGEE. This CDR3 spans 16 amino acids. After removal of 4 bases from V and 0 bases from J, the junction contained 7 bases not matched to a gene. Full variable domain (outside the CDR3, taken from reference TRBV9 and TRBJ2-3): DSGVTQTPKHLITATGQRVTLRCSPRSGDLSVYWYQQSLDQGLQFLIQYYNGEERAKGNILERFSAQQFPDLHSELNLSSLELGDSALYFCASSTWASGSTDTQYFGPGTRLTVL.

This sequence joins TRBV13 and TRBJ1-1; D is unclear. Germline V gene data show CDR1 as PRHDT and CDR2 as FYEKMQ (reference sequence). The CDR3 runs 11 residues. The germline V and J ends were trimmed by 4 bases and 8 bases, with 8 bases remaining between them. The CDR3 region is CASSSHFEAFF. CDR3 nucleotides: TGTGCCAGCAGCTCCCACTTCGAAGCTTTCTTT.

The rearrangement joins TRBV7-9 to TRBJ2-5, with 9 bases aligning to TRBD2. The CDR3 has 16 residues. Unmatched junction bases numbered 9, after V lost 2 bases and J lost 5 bases. Germline CDR1 SEHNR, CDR2 FQNEAQ (reference sequence). CDR3 in DNA: TGTGCCAGCAGCTTAATCAAGGGACTAGCTTTGGAGACCCAGTACTTC. It translates to CASSLIKGLALETQYF.

This chain links TRBV11-2 with TRBJ2-3; 8 nucleotides match TRBD2. Trimming took 4 bases from V and 4 from J; bases not matched to a gene: 4. This CDR3 has 14 residues. The germline V gene encodes CDR1 SGHAT and CDR2 FQNNGV. The CDR3 DNA reads as TGTGCCAGCAGCTCAAGCGGGAGTCCAGATACGCAGTATTTT. It codes for CASSSSGSPDTQYF.

The rearrangement links TRBV4-3 to TRBJ2-2; 12 bases are a match to TRBD2. The trim removed 0 bases at V and 7 bases at J, leaving 3 bases unmatched. The CDR3 consists of 16 residues. In germline, CDR1 is LGHNA, CDR2 YSLEER. The CDR3: CASSQDLGLAGGELFF. DNA of the CDR3: TGCGCCAGCAGCCAAGATTTGGGACTAGCGGGCGGGGAGCTGTTTTTT.

The chain joins TRBV7-9 to TRBJ2-6, with unresolved D. The CDR3 length is 16 residues. Germline CDR1 is SEHNR and CDR2 is FQNEAQ (reference sequence). Trimming pared 2 bases from V and 2 bases from J, leaving 10 bases between. The CDR3 region has the DNA TGTGCCAGCAGCTTATTTTCGGCGACTGGGGCCAACGTCCTGACTTTC. Translated: CASSLFSATGANVLTF.

The rearrangement joins TRBV12-5 to TRBJ1-1; weak D call: TRBD1 (5 bases). CDR1 and CDR2 from the germline V gene are LGHNT and FRNRAP. The CDR3 runs to 15 residues. Trimming pared 7 bases from V and 6 bases from J, leaving 21 bases between. The CDR3 DNA reads TGTGCTAGTGCTCATATAGGGGCCGAAAAACCTGAAGCTTTCTTT. Its protein product is CASAHIGAEKPEAFF.

The chain joins TRBV7-3 to TRBJ2-1, with TRBD2 matching 9 bases. Germline V gene lookup returns CDR1 SGHTA and CDR2 FQGTGA. This CDR3 is built from 15 residues. The V and J ends lost 2 bases and 8 bases, in that order; junction bases with no gene match: 7. Here the CDR3 reads CASSLAGGRIDEQFF. The DNA for the CDR3 is TGTGCCAGCAGCTTAGCGGGGGGGCGTATCGATGAGCAGTTCTTC.

V usage is TRBV5-6 and J usage is TRBJ2-7; D may be TRBD1 or TRBD2 (6 bases each). Trimming took off 4 bases at V and 4 bases at J, with 18 bases between the two ends. Germline assignment: CDR1 SGHDT and CDR2 YYEEEE. The CDR3 sequence is 15 residues long. The CDR3 nucleotides read TGTGCCAGCAGCCAGACAGGCCGCGGGGCTTACGAGCAGTACTTC. Translated: CASSQTGRGAYEQYF.

CDR3 nucleotides: TGTGCCAGCAGCTTAGCCTTTGAAGAGACCCAGTACTTC. Translated, it gives CASSLAFEETQYF. J is TRBJ2-5 and V is TRBV7-9; no reliable D call. This CDR3 contains 13 residues. The V and J ends lost 0 bases and 3 bases respectively, with 5 bases between them. From germline, CDR1 is SEHNR and CDR2 FQNEAQ (reference sequence).

This clone turned up a few times. The V gene is TRBV2, the J gene TRBJ2-2; no clear D gene. Germline CDR1 and CDR2: SNHLY and FYNNEI. V was shortened by 4 bases and J by 6 bases, with 12 bases between the two germline ends. The CDR3 is made up of 14 amino acids. The CDR3 sequence: CASSGTNSAGELFF. The DNA for the CDR3 is TGTGCCAGCAGTGGAACTAACTCGGCCGGGGAGCTGTTTTTT.

The rearrangement uses TRBV30 and TRBJ2-3, with 8 bases identical to TRBD2. J was trimmed by 5 bases and V by 4 bases; bases with no gene match: 5. The CDR3 length is 13 residues. CDR1 is GTSNPN and CDR2 is SVGIG in the germline V gene (reference sequence). The CDR3 nucleotides read TGTGCCTGGACTAGCGGGTTTCAAGATACGCAGTATTTT. Translation: CAWTSGFQDTQYF.

The genes are TRBV27 and TRBJ2-7, with TRBD2 as a possible D gene (6 bases). From germline, CDR1 is MNHEY and CDR2 SMNVEV (reference sequence). This CDR3 has 15 residues. V was shortened by 1 base and J by 2 bases, with 12 bases between the two germline ends. CDR3: CASSLWSGDPYEQYF. CDR3 bases: TGTGCCAGCAGTTTATGGTCGGGAGACCCCTACGAGCAGTACTTC.

J is TRBJ1-2 and V is TRBV9; D gene uncertain. Germline CDR1 is SGDLS and CDR2 is YYNGEE. V lost 4 bases and J 5 bases, leaving 15 bases between the germline ends. This CDR3 has 14 amino acids. CDR3 region: CASSYPDGMYGYTF. Here the CDR3 DNA reads TGTGCCAGCAGCTATCCCGACGGGATGTATGGCTACACCTTC.

V usage is TRBV7-6 and J usage is TRBJ1-5; no clear D. There are 16 residues in the CDR3. The V end lost 0 bases, the J end lost 0 bases, and 9 bases lay between the germline ends. CDR1 and CDR2 from the germline V gene are SGHVS and FNYEAQ. DNA of the CDR3: TGTGCCAGCAGCTTAGCGGAAGGTTATAGCAATCAGCCCCAGCATTTT. Translation gives CASSLAEGYSNQPQHF.